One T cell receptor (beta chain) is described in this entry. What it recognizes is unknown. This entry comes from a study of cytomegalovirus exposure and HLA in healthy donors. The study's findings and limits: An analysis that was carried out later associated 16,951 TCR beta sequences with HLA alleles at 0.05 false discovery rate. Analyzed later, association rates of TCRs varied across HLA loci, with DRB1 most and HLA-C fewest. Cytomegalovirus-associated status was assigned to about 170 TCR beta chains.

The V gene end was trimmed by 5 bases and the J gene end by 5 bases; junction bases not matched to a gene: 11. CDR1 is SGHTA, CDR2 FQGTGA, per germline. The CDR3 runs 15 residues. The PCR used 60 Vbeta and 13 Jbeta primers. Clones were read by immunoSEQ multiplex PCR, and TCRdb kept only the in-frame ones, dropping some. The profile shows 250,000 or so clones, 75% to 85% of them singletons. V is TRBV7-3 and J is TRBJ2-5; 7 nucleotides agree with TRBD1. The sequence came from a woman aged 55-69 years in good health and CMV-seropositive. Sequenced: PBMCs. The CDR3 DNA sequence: TGTGCCAGCAGCCCTACAGGGGCCGCCGGGGAGACCCAGTACTTC. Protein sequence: CASSPTGAAGETQYF.